This TCR beta chain emerged from a study of regulatory T cells in long-lasting Graves disease. Findings and limits, study-wide: Thyroid tissue was not sampled; only peripheral blood was.

This clonotype has a count of ten or more. Antigen specificity is unknown. Construction of the TCR beta libraries employed iRepertoire HTBI primers in conjunction with Arm-PCR of CDR3 regions. Each CDR3 protein gets one entry after TCRdb re-called the multiplex PCR reads with MiXCR. The sample lists approximately 470,000 distinct CDR3 sequences, 15% to 20% occurring once. Noted time point: newly diagnosed GD, antithyroid drugs for less than 3 months. The authors made the TCR library using RNA they extracted from PBMCs. Unmatched junction bases numbered 6, after V lost 4 bases and J lost 3 bases. The CDR3 contains 14 residues. Germline assignment: CDR1 SGDLS and CDR2 YYNGEE. This sample was shared with a second study, whose subject was T cells in Graves' hyperthyroidism and ophthalmopathy. That work adds: Blood also showed most of the thyroid clonotypes that were expanded above 0.001.

The clonotype comes from a man aged 35-49 years with Graves disease. The sequenced sample was peripheral blood mononuclear cells (PBMCs), obtained at new diagnosis, from a patient treated with antithyroid drugs. The chain combines TRBV9 with TRBJ2-7; 8 nucleotides line up with TRBD1. CDR3 nucleotide sequence: TGTGCCAGCAGCCCGACAGGGGTCCACTACGAGCAGTACTTC. Its translation is CASSPTGVHYEQYF.